This entry features one TCR beta chain sequence. The V gene lost 1 base and the J gene lost 3 bases, with 15 bases spanning the gap. This CDR3 spans 16 amino acids. CDR1 SGDLS and CDR2 YYNGEE come from the germline V gene. The source of the sample is a study of blood T cell repertoires in COVID-19. This table comes from immunoSEQ multiplex PCR, and its TCRdb copy is limited to in-frame clones, with some not included. The sample records about 190,000 clones, 70% to 80% being singletons. The V and J genes are TRBV9 and TRBJ2-3, with D maybe TRBD1 (5 bases). The sequence was obtained from a woman aged 45-59 years with acute or convalescent COVID-19. The material sequenced was peripheral blood. CDR3 residues: CASSVHPARATDTQYF. The CDR3 DNA is TGTGCCAGCAGCGTACATCCGGCCAGGGCGACAGATACGCAGTATTTT. The entire variable domain, with the rest obtained from reference TRBV9 and TRBJ2-3, is as follows: DSGVTQTPKHLITATGQRVTLRCSPRSGDLSVYWYQQSLDQGLQFLIQYYNGEERAKGNILERFSAQQFPDLHSELNLSSLELGDSALYFCASSVHPARATDTQYFGPGTRLTVL.